This TCR beta chain was recovered during a study of neurological immune-mediated disorders. General observations from the study: Whereas HTLV-1-associated myelopathy showed the most TCR clonal expansion, multiple sclerosis showed the least, with levels below those of healthy controls. No clinical or MRI feature was associated with the multiple sclerosis repertoire cluster.

J lost 6 bases, V lost 3 bases, and 8 bases had no gene match. This CDR3 contains 15 residues. Concerning this clonotype itself: Its cognate antigen is unknown.

By 5'RACE with 10-nucleotide random UMIs, the cDNA was made. From 15-18 subjects, every sequencing run obtained over 160 million TCR-beta sequences. TCRdb reprocessed the 5' RACE reads with MiXCR, giving one entry per CDR3 protein. This sample has 70,000 to 90,000 distinct CDR3 sequences; just over 5% occur once, and the top ten carry 2.2%. The J gene is TRBJ1-1, the V gene TRBV12-3 or TRBV12-4; 9 nucleotides line up with TRBD1. Material for sequencing was PBMCs. This receptor was identified in a woman in her twenties or thirties with multiple sclerosis. The CDR3 coding sequence is TGTGCCAGCAGTTTCCACAATACAGGGGGCGCTGAAGCTTTCTTT. Residues: CASSFHNTGGAEAFF.